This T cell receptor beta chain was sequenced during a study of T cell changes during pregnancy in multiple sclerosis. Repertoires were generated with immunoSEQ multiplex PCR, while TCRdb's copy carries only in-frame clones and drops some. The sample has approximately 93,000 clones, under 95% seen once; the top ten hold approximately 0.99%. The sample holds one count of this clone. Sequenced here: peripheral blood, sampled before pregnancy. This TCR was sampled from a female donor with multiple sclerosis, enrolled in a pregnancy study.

The CDR3 spells CASSSPDRETYEQYF. The CDR3 coding sequence is TGCGCCAGCAGCTCCCCCGACAGGGAAACCTACGAGCAGTACTTC. The V call is TRBV5-1, the J call TRBJ2-7; 7 bases match TRBD1. The CDR3 totals 15 residues. Germline CDR1 is SGHRS and CDR2 is YFSETQ. V shed 3 bases, J shed 2 bases, and the junction held 8 bases outside the gene matches.